This T cell receptor beta chain was sequenced for a study of T cells in Graves' hyperthyroidism and ophthalmopathy. Overall study: Peripheral blood specimens were obtained at initial diagnosis, prior to any treatment.

This clonotype showed up many times. From RNA transcripts, TCR beta CDR3 regions were amplified. TCR CDR3 underwent first-round RT-PCR with the HTBI primer set. Via MiXCR, TCRdb re-called the multiplex PCR reads, giving one row per CDR3 protein. The sample records 400,000 or so distinct CDR3 sequences, more than 13% being singletons. Ophthalmopathy cases met thresholds of Clinical Activity Score at least 3, NOSPECS grade at least 4 and duration under 3 months. Used for diagnoses were clinical symptoms, serum thyroxine and TRAb, thyroid ultrasound and orbital computed tomography. This CDR3 comprises 16 residues. The J segment lost 6 bases and the V segment lost 2 bases, leaving 16 bases of the junction unmatched. In germline, CDR1 is GTSNPN, CDR2 SVGIG (reference sequence).

V gene TRBV30 combines with J gene TRBJ2-7, with 7 bases identical to TRBD1. The specimen sequenced was blood. This TCR was recovered from a man aged 50-60 years with Graves' ophthalmopathy. Written as DNA, the CDR3 is TGTGCCTGGAGTCGTCTCGGTCAGGGGGATATCGGCGAGCAGTACTTC. Translating it yields CAWSRLGQGDIGEQYF.